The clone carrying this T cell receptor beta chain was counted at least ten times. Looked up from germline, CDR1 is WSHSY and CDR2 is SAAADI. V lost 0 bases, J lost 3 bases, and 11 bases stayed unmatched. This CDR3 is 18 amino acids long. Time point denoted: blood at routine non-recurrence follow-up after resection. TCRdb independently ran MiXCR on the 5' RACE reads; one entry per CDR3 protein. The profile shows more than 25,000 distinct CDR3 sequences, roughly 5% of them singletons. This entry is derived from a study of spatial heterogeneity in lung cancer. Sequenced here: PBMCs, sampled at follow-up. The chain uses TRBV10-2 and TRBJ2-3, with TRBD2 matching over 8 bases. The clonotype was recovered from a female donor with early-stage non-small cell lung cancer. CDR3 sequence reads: CASSESVGRAVLTDTQYF. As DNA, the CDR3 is TGCGCCAGCAGTGAGTCGGTCGGGAGGGCCGTGTTGACAGATACGCAGTATTTT.